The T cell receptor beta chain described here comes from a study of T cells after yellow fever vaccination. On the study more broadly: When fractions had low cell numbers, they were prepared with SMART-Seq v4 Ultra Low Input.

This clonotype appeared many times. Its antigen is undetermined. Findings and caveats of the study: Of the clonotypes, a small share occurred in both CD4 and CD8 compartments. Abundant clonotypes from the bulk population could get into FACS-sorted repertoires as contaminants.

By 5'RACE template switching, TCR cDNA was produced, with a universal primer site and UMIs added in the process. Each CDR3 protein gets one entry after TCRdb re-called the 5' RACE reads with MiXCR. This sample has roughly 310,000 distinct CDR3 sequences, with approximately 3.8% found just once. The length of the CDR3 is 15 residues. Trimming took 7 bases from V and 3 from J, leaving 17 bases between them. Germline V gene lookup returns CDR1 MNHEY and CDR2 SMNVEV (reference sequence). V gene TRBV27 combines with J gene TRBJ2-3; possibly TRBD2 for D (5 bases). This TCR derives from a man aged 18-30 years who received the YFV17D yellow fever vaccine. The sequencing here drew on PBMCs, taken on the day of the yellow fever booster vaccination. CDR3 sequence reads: CASTPWGALTDTQYF. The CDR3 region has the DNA TGTGCCAGCACACCCTGGGGAGCGCTTACAGATACGCAGTATTTT.